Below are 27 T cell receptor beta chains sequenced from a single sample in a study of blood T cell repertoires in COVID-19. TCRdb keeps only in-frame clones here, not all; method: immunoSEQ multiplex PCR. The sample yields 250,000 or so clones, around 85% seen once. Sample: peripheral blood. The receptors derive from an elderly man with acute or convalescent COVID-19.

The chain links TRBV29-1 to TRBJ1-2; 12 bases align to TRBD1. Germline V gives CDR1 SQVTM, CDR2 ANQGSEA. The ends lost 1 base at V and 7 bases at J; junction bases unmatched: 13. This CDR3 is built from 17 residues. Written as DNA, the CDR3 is TGCAGCGTTGAAGGAGGGTTACCGGGACAGGGGGCCGGTGGCTACACCTTC. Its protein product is CSVEGGLPGQGAGGYTF.

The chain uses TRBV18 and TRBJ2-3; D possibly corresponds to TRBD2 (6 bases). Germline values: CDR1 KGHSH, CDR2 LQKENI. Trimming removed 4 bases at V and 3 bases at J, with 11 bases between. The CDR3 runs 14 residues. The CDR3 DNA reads TGTGCCAGCTCACGACTAGAACAAACAGATACGCAGTATTTT. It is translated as CASSRLEQTDTQYF.

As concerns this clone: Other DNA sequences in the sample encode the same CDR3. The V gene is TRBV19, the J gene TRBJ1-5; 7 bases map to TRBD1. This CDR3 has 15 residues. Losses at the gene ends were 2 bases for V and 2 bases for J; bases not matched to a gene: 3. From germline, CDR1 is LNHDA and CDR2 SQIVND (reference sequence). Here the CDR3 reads CASSITGVRNQPQHF. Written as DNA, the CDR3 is TGTGCCAGTAGTATAACAGGGGTACGCAATCAGCCCCAGCATTTT.

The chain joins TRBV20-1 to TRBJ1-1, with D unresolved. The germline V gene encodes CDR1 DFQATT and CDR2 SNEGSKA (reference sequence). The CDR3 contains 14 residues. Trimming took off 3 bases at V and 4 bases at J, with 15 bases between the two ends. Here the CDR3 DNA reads TGCAGTGCTAGTAGGTGGGAGGGTGGCACTGAAGCTTTCTTT. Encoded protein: CSASRWEGGTEAFF.

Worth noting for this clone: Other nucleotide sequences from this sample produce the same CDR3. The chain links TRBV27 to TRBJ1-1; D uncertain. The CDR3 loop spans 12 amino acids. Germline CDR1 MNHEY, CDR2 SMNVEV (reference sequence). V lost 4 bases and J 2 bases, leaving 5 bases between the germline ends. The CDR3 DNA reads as TGTGCCAGCAGTTCAGTCAACACTGAAGCTTTCTTT. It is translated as CASSSVNTEAFF.

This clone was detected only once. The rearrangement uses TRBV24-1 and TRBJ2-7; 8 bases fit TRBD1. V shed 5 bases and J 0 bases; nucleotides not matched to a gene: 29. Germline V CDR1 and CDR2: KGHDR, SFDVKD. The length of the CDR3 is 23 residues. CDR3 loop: CATSAASGGLGTQGSGSSYEQYF. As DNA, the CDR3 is TGTGCCACCAGTGCCGCGTCAGGGGGCCTCGGGACCCAAGGGAGTGGGAGCTCCTACGAGCAGTACTTC.

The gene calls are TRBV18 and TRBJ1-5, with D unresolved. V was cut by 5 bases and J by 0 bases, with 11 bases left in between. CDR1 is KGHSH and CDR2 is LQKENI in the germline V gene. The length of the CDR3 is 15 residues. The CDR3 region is CASSVNSNSNQPQHF. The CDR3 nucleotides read TGTGCCAGCTCAGTCAACAGCAATAGCAATCAGCCCCAGCATTTT.

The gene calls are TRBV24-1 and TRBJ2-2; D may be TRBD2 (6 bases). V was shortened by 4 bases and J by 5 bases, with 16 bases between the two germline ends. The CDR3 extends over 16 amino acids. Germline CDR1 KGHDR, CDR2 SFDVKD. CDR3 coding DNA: TGTGCCACCAGTGAACGCCGACGGGGAGGTACCGGGGAGCTGTTTTTT. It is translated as CATSERRRGGTGELFF.

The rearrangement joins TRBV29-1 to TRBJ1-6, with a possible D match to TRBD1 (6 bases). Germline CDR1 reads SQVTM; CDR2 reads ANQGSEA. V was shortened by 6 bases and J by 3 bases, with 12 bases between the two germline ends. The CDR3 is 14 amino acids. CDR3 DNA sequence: TGCAGCGTAATGGACAGTCACTATAATTCACCCCTCCACTTT. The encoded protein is CSVMDSHYNSPLHF.

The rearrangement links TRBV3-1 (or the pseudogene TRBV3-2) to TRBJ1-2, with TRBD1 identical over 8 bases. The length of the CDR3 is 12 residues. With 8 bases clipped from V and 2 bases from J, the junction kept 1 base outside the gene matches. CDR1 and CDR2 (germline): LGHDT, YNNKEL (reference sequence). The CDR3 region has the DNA TGTGCCAGCTCAGGGGGCAACTATGGCTACACCTTC. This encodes CASSGGNYGYTF.

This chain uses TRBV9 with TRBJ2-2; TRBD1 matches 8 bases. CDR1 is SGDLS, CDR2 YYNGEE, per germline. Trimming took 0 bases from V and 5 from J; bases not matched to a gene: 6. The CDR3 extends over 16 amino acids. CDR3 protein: CASSVEWTGRTGELFF. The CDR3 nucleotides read TGTGCCAGCAGCGTAGAATGGACAGGGAGAACCGGGGAGCTGTTTTTT.

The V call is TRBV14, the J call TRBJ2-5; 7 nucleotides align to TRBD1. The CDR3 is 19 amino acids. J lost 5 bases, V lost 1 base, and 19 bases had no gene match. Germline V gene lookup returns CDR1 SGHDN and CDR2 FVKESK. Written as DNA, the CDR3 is TGTGCCAGCAGCCAAGGGAGTAGCTTGACAGGGAAGGCACACGAGACCCAGTACTTC. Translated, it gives CASSQGSSLTGKAHETQYF. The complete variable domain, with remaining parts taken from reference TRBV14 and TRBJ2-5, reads EAGVTQFPSHSVIEKGQTVTLRCDPISGHDNLYWYRRVMGKEIKFLLHFVKESKQDESGMPNNRFLAERTGGTYSTLKVQPAELEDSGVYFCASSQGSSLTGKAHETQYFGPGTRLLVL.

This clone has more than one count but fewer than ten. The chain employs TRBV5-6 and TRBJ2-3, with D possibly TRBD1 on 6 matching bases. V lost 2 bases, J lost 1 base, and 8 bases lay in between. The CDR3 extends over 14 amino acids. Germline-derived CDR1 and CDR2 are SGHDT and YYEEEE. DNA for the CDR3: TGTGCCAGCAGCTTTTGGACAGGCACAGATACGCAGTATTTT. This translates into CASSFWTGTDTQYF. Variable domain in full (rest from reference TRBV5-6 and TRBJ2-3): DAGVTQSPTHLIKTRGQQVTLRCSPKSGHDTVSWYQQALGQGPQFIFQYYEEEERQRGNFPDRFSGHQFPNYSSELNVNALLLGDSALYLCASSFWTGTDTQYFGPGTRLTVL.

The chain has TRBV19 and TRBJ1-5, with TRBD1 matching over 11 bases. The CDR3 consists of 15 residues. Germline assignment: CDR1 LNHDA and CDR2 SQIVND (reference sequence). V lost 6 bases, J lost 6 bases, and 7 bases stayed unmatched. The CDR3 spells CASRGGTGGGQPQHF. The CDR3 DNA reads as TGTGCCAGTAGAGGCGGGACAGGGGGTGGTCAGCCCCAGCATTTT.

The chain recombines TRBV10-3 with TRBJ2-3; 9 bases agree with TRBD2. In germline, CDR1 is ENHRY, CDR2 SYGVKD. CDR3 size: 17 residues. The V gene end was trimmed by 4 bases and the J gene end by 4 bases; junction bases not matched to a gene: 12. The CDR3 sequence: CAISGLTSGGGADTQYF. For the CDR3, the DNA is TGTGCCATCAGTGGGTTGACTAGCGGTGGGGGAGCAGATACGCAGTATTTT.

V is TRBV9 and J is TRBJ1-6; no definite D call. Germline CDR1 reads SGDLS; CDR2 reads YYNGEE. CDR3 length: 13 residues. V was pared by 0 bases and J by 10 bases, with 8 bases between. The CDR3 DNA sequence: TGTGCCAGCAGCGTAGGGGCAGCCTCACCCCTCCACTTT. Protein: CASSVGAASPLHF.

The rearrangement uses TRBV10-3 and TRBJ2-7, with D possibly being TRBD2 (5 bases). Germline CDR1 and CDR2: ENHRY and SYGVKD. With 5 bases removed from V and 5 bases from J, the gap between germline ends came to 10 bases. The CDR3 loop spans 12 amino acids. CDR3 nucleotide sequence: TGTGCCATCAGTCAAGACGGGAACGAGCAGTACTTC. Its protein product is CAISQDGNEQYF.

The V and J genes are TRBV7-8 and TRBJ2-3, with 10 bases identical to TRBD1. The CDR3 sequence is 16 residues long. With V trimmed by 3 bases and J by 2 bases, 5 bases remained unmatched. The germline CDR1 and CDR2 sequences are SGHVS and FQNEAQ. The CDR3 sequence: CASSFRTGGSTDTQYF. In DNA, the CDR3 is TGTGCCAGCAGCTTTCGGACAGGGGGATCCACAGATACGCAGTATTTT. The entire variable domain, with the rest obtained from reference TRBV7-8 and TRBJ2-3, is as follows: GAGVSQSPRYKVAKRGQDVALRCDPISGHVSLFWYQQALGQGPEFLTYFQNEAQLDKSGLPSDRFFAERPEGSVSTLKIQRTQQEDSAVYLCASSFRTGGSTDTQYFGPGTRLTVL.

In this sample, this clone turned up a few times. CDR3 in amino acids: CAWRQPGQSSWQYF. CDR3 coding DNA: TGTGCCTGGAGGCAGCCGGGACAGAGTTCATGGCAGTACTTC. The chain recombines TRBV30 with TRBJ2-7, with TRBD1 matching over 7 bases. Germline loops: CDR1 GTSNPN, CDR2 SVGIG (reference sequence). V shed 3 bases and J 9 bases; nucleotides not matched to a gene: 14. The CDR3 runs to 14 residues.

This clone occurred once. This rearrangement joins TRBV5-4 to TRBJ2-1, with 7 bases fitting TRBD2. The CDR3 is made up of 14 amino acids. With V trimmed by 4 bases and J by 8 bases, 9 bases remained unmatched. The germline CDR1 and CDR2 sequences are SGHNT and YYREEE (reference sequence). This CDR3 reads CASSPSGGGDEQFF. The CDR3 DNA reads TGTGCCAGCAGCCCAAGTGGGGGGGGAGATGAGCAGTTCTTC. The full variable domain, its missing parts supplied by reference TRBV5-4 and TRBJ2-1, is ETGVTQSPTHLIKTRGQQVTLRCSSQSGHNTVSWYQQALGQGPQFIFQYYREEENGRGNFPPRFSGLQFPNYSSELNVNALELDDSALYLCASSPSGGGDEQFFGPGTRLTVL.

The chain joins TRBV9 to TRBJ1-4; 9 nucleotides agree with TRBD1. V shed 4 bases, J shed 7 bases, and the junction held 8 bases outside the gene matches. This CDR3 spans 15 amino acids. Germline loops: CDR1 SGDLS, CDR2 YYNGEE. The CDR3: CASSRTGQGREKLFF. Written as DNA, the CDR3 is TGTGCCAGCAGCAGGACGGGACAGGGTCGTGAAAAACTGTTTTTT.

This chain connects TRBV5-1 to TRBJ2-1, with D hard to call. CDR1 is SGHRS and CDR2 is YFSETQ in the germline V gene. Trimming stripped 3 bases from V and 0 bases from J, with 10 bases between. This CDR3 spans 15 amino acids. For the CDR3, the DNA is TGCGCCAGCAGCTACCCAAAGAGCTCCTACAATGAGCAGTTCTTC. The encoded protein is CASSYPKSSYNEQFF.

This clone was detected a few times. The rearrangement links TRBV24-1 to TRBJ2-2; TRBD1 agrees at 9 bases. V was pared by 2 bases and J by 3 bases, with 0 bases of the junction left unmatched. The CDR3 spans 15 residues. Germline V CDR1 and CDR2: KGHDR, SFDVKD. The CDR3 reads CATSDWTGDTGELFF. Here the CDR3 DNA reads TGTGCCACCAGTGATTGGACAGGGGACACCGGGGAGCTGTTTTTT.

CDR3 in DNA: TGTGCCAGCAGTCTGGACAGGAATCAGCCCCAGCATTTT. Translating gives CASSLDRNQPQHF. The V and J genes are TRBV7-7 and TRBJ1-5; 7 bases align to TRBD1. The CDR3 is 13 residues long. Trimming cost V 6 bases and J 4 bases; bases outside gene matches: 3. CDR1 is SSHAT, CDR2 FNYEAQ, per germline (reference sequence).

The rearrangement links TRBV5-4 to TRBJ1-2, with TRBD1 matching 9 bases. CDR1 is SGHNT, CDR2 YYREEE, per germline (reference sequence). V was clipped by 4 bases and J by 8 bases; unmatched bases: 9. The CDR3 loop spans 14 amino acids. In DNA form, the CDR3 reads TGTGCCAGCAGCAGGGGACAGGGCCAGGAAGGCTACACCTTC. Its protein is CASSRGQGQEGYTF.

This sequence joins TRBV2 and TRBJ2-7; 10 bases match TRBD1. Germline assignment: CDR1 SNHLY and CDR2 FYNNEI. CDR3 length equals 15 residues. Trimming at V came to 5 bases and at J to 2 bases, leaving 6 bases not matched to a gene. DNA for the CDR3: TGTGCCAGCAGTCCCTGGGGACAGGGGACCTACGAGCAGTACTTC. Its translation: CASSPWGQGTYEQYF. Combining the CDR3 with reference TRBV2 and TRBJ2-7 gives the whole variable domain EPEVTQTPSHQVTQMGQEVILRCVPISNHLYFYWYRQILGQKVEFLVSFYNNEISEKSEIFDDQFSVERPDGSNFTLKIRSTKLEDSAMYFCASSPWGQGTYEQYFGPGTRLTVT.

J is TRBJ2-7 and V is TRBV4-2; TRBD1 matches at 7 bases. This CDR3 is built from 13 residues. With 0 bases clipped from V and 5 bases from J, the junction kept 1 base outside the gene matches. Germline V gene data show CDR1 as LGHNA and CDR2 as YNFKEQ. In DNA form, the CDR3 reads TGTGCCAGCAGCCAAGAGACAGGGAACGAGCAGTACTTC. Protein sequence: CASSQETGNEQYF.